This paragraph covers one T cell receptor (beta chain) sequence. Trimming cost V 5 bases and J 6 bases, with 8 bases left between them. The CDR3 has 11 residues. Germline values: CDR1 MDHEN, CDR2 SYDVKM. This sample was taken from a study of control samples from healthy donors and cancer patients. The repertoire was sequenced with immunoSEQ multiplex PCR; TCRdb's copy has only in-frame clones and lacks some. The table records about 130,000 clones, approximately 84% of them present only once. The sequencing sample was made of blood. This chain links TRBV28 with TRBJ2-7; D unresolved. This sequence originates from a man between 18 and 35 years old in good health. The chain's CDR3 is CASSPQGEQYF. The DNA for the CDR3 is TGTGCCAGCAGTCCCCAAGGCGAGCAGTACTTC.